A selection of T cell receptor beta chains follows, all from one sample in a study of blood T cell repertoires in COVID-19. Using immunoSEQ multiplex PCR, the repertoire was profiled, and TCRdb retains in-frame clones only, with some absent. The repertoire holds tens of thousands of clones, 70% to 90% seen once, with 13% in the top ten. Sequenced input: peripheral blood. The receptors were sampled from an elderly man with acute or convalescent COVID-19. Both conserved end residues are part of each CDR3. The D gene is left open where the match is weak. Clone size appears in some rows only: once, few, many, or a class for an expanded clone.

V	J	D	size	DNA	CDR3
TRBV6-6	TRBJ1-1	TRBD1	.	TGTGCCAGCAGTTCAAACAGGGGGCTGGTCACTGAAGCTTTCTTT	CASSSNRGLVTEAFF
TRBV9	TRBJ1-1	.	once	TGTGCCAGCAGCGTAGTAGGGAGGGGGACTGAAGCTTTCTTT	CASSVVGRGTEAFF
TRBV5-1	TRBJ1-6	.	few	TGCGCCAGCAGCCCTGACGCGGGGGGCGAATCACCCCTCCACTTT	CASSPDAGGESPLHF
TRBV27	TRBJ1-6	.	.	TGTGCCAGCAGTTTTTCAGGGATAGGGAATTCACCCCTCCACTTT	CASSFSGIGNSPLHF
TRBV5-1	TRBJ2-1	TRBD1	once	TGCGCCAGCAGCGGACAGGGCTCTTACAATGAGCAGTTCTTC	CASSGQGSYNEQFF
TRBV10-3	TRBJ2-3	TRBD2	.	TGTGCCATCAGTGCAGGACTAGCGGGGGGGCTCCGGGGCACAGATACGCAGTATTTT	CAISAGLAGGLRGTDTQYF
TRBV5-4	TRBJ1-6	TRBD1	.	TGTGCCAGCAGCCCACGGGACAGGGGCGACTTACCCCTCCACTTT	CASSPRDRGDLPLHF
TRBV4-1	TRBJ2-5	TRBD1	.	TGCGCCAGCAGCCAAGGGACAGGGACCGTTGTGTCCCAGTACTTC	CASSQGTGTVVSQYF
TRBV10-3	TRBJ1-1	TRBD1	.	TGTGCCATCAGGGGAGGGACAGGGGTCACTGAAGCTTTCTTT	CAIRGGTGVTEAFF
TRBV19	TRBJ2-3	.	.	TGTGCCAGTAGTACGGGGGTTACAGATACGCAGTATTTT	CASSTGVTDTQYF
TRBV1	TRBJ2-7	.	.	TGCACCAGCAGCCACCTGTGCGGGACAGGGAAAGAGCAGTACTTC	CTSSHLCGTGKEQYF
TRBV27	TRBJ1-4	.	once	TGTGCCAGCAGTTCCGCGGGGGCCACTAATGAAAAACTGTTTTTT	CASSSAGATNEKLFF
TRBV6-5	TRBJ1-5	.	.	TGTGCCAGCAGCCGCAGACCTCGGGATCAGCCCCAGCATTTT	CASSRRPRDQPQHF
TRBV19	TRBJ2-7	.	.	TGTGCCAGTAGTATCGACACATCAGGGGCCTACGAGCAGTACTTC	CASSIDTSGAYEQYF
TRBV5-1	TRBJ2-3	TRBD2	.	TGCGCCAGCAGCTTGGAGCGGGGATTCACAGATACGCAGTATTTT	CASSLERGFTDTQYF
TRBV5-4	TRBJ1-2	.	.	TGTGCCAGCAGCTTGGCAGGAAATAACTATGGCTACACCTTC	CASSLAGNNYGYTF
TRBV15	TRBJ2-1	.	.	TGTGCCACCAGTAAGCCAGGGCGCTCCTACAATGAGCAGTTCTTC	CATSKPGRSYNEQFF